Below are 16 T cell receptor beta chains sequenced from a single sample in a study of post-analysis software for immune sequencing data. Broader study findings: Five TRBV segments, TRBV5-6, TRBV5-1 and TRBV20-1 among them, were found more frequent in patients than controls.

Unique molecular identifiers were carried by the TCR beta cDNA libraries. TCRdb reprocessed the PCR reads with MiXCR, giving one entry per CDR3 protein. This sample has 380,000 or so distinct CDR3 sequences, with less than 35% found just once. These receptors are not linked to any known antigen. Sequenced: blood. The receptors stem from a girl aged 10-17 years with multiple sclerosis.

The gene calls are TRBV7-9 and TRBJ2-5; no clear D gene. The CDR3 loop spans 12 amino acids. V was cut by 2 bases and J by 5 bases, with 6 bases left in between. Germline V gene data show CDR1 as SEHNR and CDR2 as FQNEAQ (reference sequence). This chain's CDR3 is CASSLRAETQYF. Here the CDR3 DNA reads TGTGCCAGCAGCTTAAGGGCGGAGACCCAGTACTTC.

This clonotype was counted a few times. The CDR3 sequence: CASRGSNQPQHF. The CDR3 coding sequence is TGTGCCAGCAGGGGGTCCAATCAGCCCCAGCATTTT. The J gene is TRBJ1-5, the V gene TRBV6-5; D uncertain. Trimming removed 6 bases at V and 3 bases at J, with 6 bases between. The CDR3 extends over 12 amino acids. Germline CDR1 reads MNHEY; CDR2 reads SVGAGI.

The V and J genes are TRBV7-9 and TRBJ1-1; no firm D call. The ends were cut back, 2 bases at V and 5 bases at J, with 12 bases in the middle. CDR1 and CDR2 (germline): SEHNR, FQNEAQ (reference sequence). The CDR3 is 14 residues long. CDR3 DNA: TGTGCCAGCAGCTTACTTTTCGAGTTGACTGAAGCTTTCTTT. Translation gives CASSLLFELTEAFF.

V and J are TRBV20-1 and TRBJ2-3; D might be TRBD2 (6 bases). V shed 0 bases and J shed 1 base, with 11 bases lying between them. The germline gives CDR1 DFQATT, CDR2 SNEGSKA (reference sequence). The CDR3 is 15 amino acids. CDR3 in amino acids: CSARDIQRGTDTQYF. The CDR3 DNA sequence: TGCAGTGCTAGAGATATCCAGCGGGGCACAGATACGCAGTATTTT.

This clonotype was recorded at least ten times. The chain uses TRBV20-1 and TRBJ2-1; TRBD2 aligns across 8 bases. V lost 3 bases, J lost 2 bases, and 9 bases stayed unmatched. This CDR3 region has 16 residues. Germline V gene sequence: CDR1 DFQATT, CDR2 SNEGSKA (reference sequence). Written as DNA, the CDR3 is TGCAGTGCTAGGAGGGGTCGGGGGGGCGCCTACAATGAGCAGTTCTTC. Protein product: CSARRGRGGAYNEQFF.

The sample holds a few counts of this clonotype. V usage is TRBV7-6 and J usage is TRBJ1-5; TRBD1 matches at 7 bases. CDR3 length equals 14 residues. Germline-derived CDR1 and CDR2 are SGHVS and FNYEAQ. V lost 2 bases, J lost 6 bases, and 4 bases stayed unmatched. DNA for the CDR3: TGTGCCAGCAGCTTAACAACAGGGGTTCAGCCCCAGCATTTT. Protein sequence: CASSLTTGVQPQHF.

CDR3 DNA: TGCGCCAGCAGCTTGGGGGCAGGGCCCCAAGAGACCCAGTTCTTC. It encodes CASSLGAGPQETQFF. The chain combines TRBV5-1 with TRBJ2-1, with a possible D match to TRBD1 (5 bases). CDR1 and CDR2 from the germline V gene are SGHRS and YFSETQ. Trimming removed 0 bases at V and 13 bases at J, with 20 bases between. CDR3 length: 15 amino acids.

The chain has TRBV3-1 and TRBJ2-3, with D perhaps assigned TRBD1 or TRBD2 (5 bases each). V was pared by 2 bases and J by 6 bases, with 15 bases between. The CDR3 extends over 15 amino acids. The V gene's germline CDR1 is LGHDT and CDR2 YNNKEL (reference sequence). In DNA form, the CDR3 reads TGTGCCAGCAGCCAAAGGGACGGACTCATGGATACGCAGTATTTT. Encoded protein: CASSQRDGLMDTQYF.

The rearrangement links TRBV7-9 to TRBJ1-6; TRBD1 matches at 10 bases. V trimming: 3 bases; J trimming: 5 bases; junction bases outside the gene matches: 1. Germline V CDR1 and CDR2: SEHNR, FQNEAQ (reference sequence). The CDR3 is made up of 15 amino acids. The CDR3 protein is CASSFGTGDNSPLHF. For the CDR3, the DNA is TGTGCCAGCAGCTTCGGGACAGGGGATAATTCACCCCTCCACTTT.

The gene calls are TRBV4-1 and TRBJ1-1; D perhaps matches TRBD1 (5 bases). The germline gives CDR1 MGHRA, CDR2 YSYEKL. This CDR3 has 21 residues. V was clipped by 0 bases and J by 0 bases, with 26 bases between them. CDR3 protein: CASSQDRRIRGKTEMNTEAFF. Here the CDR3 DNA reads TGCGCCAGCAGCCAAGATAGGAGAATTAGGGGTAAGACTGAGATGAACACTGAAGCTTTCTTT.

The chain joins TRBV24-1 to TRBJ2-6; the D is unclear. The CDR3 spans 12 residues. V lost 5 bases, J lost 2 bases, and 0 bases lay in between. Per the germline V gene, CDR1 is KGHDR and CDR2 is SFDVKD. This chain's CDR3 is CATSAGANVLTF. DNA for the CDR3: TGTGCCACCAGTGCTGGGGCCAACGTCCTGACTTTC.

This clonotype was observed a few times. V usage is TRBV4-1 and J usage is TRBJ2-7; TRBD2 aligns across 10 bases. Germline V gives CDR1 MGHRA, CDR2 YSYEKL. J lost 0 bases, V lost 1 base, and 6 bases had no gene match. The CDR3 has 17 residues. In DNA, the CDR3 is TGCGCCAGCAGCCAAGCGGGTAGCGGGGGGTACTCCTACGAGCAGTACTTC. Its protein is CASSQAGSGGYSYEQYF.

Regarding this clonotype: This may arise from a read error, as a much more abundant clone is one base away. J is TRBJ2-7 and V is TRBV9, with a weak D call TRBD2 (6 bases). Germline V gives CDR1 SGDLS, CDR2 YYNGEE. The CDR3 sequence is 15 residues long. V lost 3 bases to trimming and J lost 5 bases, with 18 bases between them. The DNA of the CDR3 is TGTGCCAGCAGCGACGGCTGGGGAGGCCGCGACGAGCAGTACTTC. Encoded protein: CASSDGWGGRDEQYF.

This clonotype was found a few times. CDR3 region: CATSESGTGVYNEQFF. The CDR3 DNA is TGTGCCACCAGTGAATCCGGGACAGGGGTGTACAATGAGCAGTTCTTC. This sequence joins TRBV24-1 and TRBJ2-1, with TRBD1 identical over 10 bases. The CDR3 sequence is 16 residues long. Looked up from germline, CDR1 is KGHDR and CDR2 is SFDVKD. With V trimmed by 4 bases and J by 4 bases, 6 bases remained unmatched.

Regarding this clonotype: At one end the junction does not follow the germline gene, possibly because of a read error. This rearrangement joins TRBV12-3 or TRBV12-4 to TRBJ2-1; D is uncertain. The CDR3 runs 9 residues. The CDR3 here is CASSLKVIF. The DNA of the CDR3 is TGTGCCAGCAGTTTGAAGGTCATCTTC.

This clonotype was seen only a few times. The chain couples TRBV18 to TRBJ2-6; TRBD1 aligns across 7 bases. The trim removed 5 bases at V and 0 bases at J, leaving 7 bases unmatched. The CDR3 totals 17 residues. Germline lookup yields CDR1 KGHSH and CDR2 LQKENI. CDR3 region: CASSSGQVNSGANVLTF. CDR3 nucleotide sequence: TGTGCCAGCTCATCCGGACAGGTTAACTCTGGGGCCAACGTCCTGACTTTC.